The T cell receptor (beta chain) under discussion was sequenced for a study of shared clonotypes between healthy human individuals. Every donor, a Caucasian adult, lived in Nashville, Tennessee. The CDR3 extends over 16 amino acids. The V gene's germline CDR1 is WNHNN and CDR2 SYGVQD (reference sequence). Trimming removed 4 bases from V and 0 bases from J; junction bases left unmatched: 4. Clones were sequenced by immunoSEQ multiplex PCR, and TCRdb holds only the in-frame ones, with some missing. This table has approximately 100,000 clones, less than 80% appearing once. The clonotype comes from a woman under 40 in good health. The material sequenced was memory CD8+ T cells sorted from blood. Regarding subset: CD45RO+ cells pooled with CCR7-negative TemRA cells. The rearrangement links TRBV10-1 to TRBJ2-1, with 9 positions matching TRBD2. The CDR3 protein is CASSGGRALSYNEQFF. DNA of the CDR3: TGCGCCAGCAGTGGCGGGAGGGCACTCTCCTACAATGAGCAGTTCTTC.